The present T cell receptor beta chain was sequenced within a study of OX40 agonist ivuxolimab in advanced cancers. The CDR3 has 15 residues. Trimming pared 0 bases from V and 3 bases from J, leaving 10 bases between. CDR1 is LGHNA, CDR2 YSLEER, per germline. TCRdb keeps only in-frame clones here, not all; method: immunoSEQ multiplex PCR. Of around 140,000 clones detected, just over 90% appear once; the ten largest clones hold over 0.8%. The source is an adult with an advanced solid tumor such as melanoma, head and neck, liver or kidney cancer. The chain recombines TRBV4-3 with TRBJ2-3; maybe TRBD2 (6 bases). The sample was CD4+ or CD8+ T cells sorted from blood, taken in a trial of the OX40 agonist ivuxolimab. The CDR3: CASSQDPTRTDTQYF. The DNA of the CDR3 is TGCGCCAGCAGCCAAGATCCGACTAGAACAGATACGCAGTATTTT.